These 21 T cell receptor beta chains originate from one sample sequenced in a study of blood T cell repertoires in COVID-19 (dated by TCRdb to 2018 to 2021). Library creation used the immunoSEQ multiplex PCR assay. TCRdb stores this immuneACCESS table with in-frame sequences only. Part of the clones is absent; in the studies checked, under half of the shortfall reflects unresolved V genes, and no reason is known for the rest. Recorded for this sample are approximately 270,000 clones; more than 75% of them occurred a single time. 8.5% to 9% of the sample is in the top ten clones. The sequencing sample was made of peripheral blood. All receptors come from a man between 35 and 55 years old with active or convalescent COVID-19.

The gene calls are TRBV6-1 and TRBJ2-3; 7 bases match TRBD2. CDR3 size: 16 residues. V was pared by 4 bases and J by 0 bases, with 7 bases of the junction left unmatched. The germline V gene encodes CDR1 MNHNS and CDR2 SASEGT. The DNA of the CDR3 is TGTGCCAGCAGTGGCCCTAGCGGATCTAGCACAGATACGCAGTATTTT. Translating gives CASSGPSGSSTDTQYF.

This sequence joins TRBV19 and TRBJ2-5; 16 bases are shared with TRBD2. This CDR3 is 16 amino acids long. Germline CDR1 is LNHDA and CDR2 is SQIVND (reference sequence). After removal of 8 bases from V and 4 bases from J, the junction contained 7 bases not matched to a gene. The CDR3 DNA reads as TGTGCCAGTTCTTCCGGGACTAGCGGGAGGGTAGAGACCCAGTACTTC. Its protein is CASSSGTSGRVETQYF.

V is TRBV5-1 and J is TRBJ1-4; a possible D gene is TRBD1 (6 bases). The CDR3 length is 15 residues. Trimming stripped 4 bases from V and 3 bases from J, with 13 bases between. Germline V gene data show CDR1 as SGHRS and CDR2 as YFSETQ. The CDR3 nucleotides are TGCGCCAGCAGCCGTATACAGGGTCCTAATGAAAAACTGTTTTTT. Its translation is CASSRIQGPNEKLFF.

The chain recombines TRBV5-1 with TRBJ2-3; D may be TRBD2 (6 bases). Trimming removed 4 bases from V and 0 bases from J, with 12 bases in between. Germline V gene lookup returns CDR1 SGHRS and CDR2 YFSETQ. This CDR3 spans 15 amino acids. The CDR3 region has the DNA TGCGCCAGCAGCCTGGGGGACTTTAGCACAGATACGCAGTATTTT. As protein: CASSLGDFSTDTQYF.

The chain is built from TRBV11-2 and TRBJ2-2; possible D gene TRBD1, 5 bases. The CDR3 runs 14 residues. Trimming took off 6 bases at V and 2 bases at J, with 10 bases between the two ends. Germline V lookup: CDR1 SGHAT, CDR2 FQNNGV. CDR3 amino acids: CASRGPTNTGELFF. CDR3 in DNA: TGTGCCAGCAGGGGGCCGACCAACACCGGGGAGCTGTTTTTT. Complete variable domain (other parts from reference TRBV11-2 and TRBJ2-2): EAGVAQSPRYKIIEKRQSVAFWCNPISGHATLYWYQQILGQGPKLLIQFQNNGVVDDSQLPKDRFSAERLKGVDSTLKIQPAKLEDSAVYLCASRGPTNTGELFFGEGSRLTVL.

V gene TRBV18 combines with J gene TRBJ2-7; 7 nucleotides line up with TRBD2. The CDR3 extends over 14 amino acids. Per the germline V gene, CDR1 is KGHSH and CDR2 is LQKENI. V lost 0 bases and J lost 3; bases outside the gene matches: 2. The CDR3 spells CASSPPTGGYEQYF. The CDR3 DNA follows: TGTGCCAGCTCACCACCGACGGGGGGCTACGAGCAGTACTTC.

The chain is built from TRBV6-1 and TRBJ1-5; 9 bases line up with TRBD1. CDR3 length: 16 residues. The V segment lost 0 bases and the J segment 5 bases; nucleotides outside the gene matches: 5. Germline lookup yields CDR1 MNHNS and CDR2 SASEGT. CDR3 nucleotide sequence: TGTGCCAGCAGTGAAGCCCCGGGACAGGGTGATCAGCCCCAGCATTTT. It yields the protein CASSEAPGQGDQPQHF.

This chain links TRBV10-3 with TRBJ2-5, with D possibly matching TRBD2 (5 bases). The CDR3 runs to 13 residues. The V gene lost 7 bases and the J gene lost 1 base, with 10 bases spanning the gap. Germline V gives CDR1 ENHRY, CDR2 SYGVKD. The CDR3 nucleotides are TGTGCCATCAACAAGGGAGCCCAAGAGACCCAGTACTTC. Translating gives CAINKGAQETQYF.

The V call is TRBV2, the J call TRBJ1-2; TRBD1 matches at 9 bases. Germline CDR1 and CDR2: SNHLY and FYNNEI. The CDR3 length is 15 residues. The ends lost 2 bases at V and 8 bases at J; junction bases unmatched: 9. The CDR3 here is CASSEKGTGSEGYTF. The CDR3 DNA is TGTGCCAGCAGTGAAAAGGGGACAGGGTCGGAAGGCTACACCTTC.

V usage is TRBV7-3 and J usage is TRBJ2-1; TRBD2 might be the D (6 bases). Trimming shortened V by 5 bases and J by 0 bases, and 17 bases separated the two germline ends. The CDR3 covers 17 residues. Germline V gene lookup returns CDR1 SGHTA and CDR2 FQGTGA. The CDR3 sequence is CASSPRPAGSSYNEQFF. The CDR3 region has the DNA TGTGCCAGCAGCCCCCGCCCCGCGGGGAGCTCCTACAATGAGCAGTTCTTC.

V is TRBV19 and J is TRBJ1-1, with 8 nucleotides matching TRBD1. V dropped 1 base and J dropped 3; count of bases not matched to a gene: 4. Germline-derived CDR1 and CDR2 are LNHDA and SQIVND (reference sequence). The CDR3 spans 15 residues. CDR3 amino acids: CASSIVGQGDTEAFF. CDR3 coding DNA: TGTGCCAGTAGTATAGTTGGACAGGGAGACACTGAAGCTTTCTTT. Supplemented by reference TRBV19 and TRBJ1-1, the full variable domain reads DGGITQSPKYLFRKEGQNVTLSCEQNLNHDAMYWYRQDPGQGLRLIYYSQIVNDFQKGDIAEGYSVSREKKESFPLTVTSAQKNPTAFYLCASSIVGQGDTEAFFGQGTRLTVV.

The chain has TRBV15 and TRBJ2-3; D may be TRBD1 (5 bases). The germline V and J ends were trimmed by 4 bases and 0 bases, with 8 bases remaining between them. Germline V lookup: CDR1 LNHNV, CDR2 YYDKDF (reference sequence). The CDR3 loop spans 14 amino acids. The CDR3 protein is CATSTGLSTDTQYF. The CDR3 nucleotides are TGTGCCACCAGCACAGGGCTTAGCACAGATACGCAGTATTTT.

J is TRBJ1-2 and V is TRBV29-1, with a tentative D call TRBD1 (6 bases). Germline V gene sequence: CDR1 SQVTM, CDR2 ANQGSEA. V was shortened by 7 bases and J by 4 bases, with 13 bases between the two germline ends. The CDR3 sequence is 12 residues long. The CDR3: CSGATGSYGYTF. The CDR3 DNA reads TGCAGCGGTGCGACAGGCTCCTATGGCTACACCTTC.

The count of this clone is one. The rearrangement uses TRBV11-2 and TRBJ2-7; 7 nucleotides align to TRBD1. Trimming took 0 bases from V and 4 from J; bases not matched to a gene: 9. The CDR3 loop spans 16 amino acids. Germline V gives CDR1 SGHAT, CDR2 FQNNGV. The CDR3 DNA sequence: TGTGCCAGCAGCTTAGACTCGGACAGGACTCAATACGAGCAGTACTTC. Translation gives CASSLDSDRTQYEQYF.

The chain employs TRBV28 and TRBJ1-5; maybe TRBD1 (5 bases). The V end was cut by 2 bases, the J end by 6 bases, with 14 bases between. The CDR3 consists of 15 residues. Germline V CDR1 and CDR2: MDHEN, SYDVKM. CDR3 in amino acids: CASSLGTGGSQPQHF. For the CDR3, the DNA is TGTGCCAGCAGTTTAGGAACAGGAGGGAGTCAGCCCCAGCATTTT.

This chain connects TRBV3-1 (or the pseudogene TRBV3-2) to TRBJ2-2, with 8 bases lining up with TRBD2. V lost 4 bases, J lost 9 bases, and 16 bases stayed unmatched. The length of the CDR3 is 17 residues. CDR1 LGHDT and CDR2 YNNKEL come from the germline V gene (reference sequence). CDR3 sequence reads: CASSRPGGSGNKRELFF. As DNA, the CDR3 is TGTGCCAGCAGCCGCCCCGGAGGTAGCGGGAATAAAAGGGAGCTGTTTTTT.

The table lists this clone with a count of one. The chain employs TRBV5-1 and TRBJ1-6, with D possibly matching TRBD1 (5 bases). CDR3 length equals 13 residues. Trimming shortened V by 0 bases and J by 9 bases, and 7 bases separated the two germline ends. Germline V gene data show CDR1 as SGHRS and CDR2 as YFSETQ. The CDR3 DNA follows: TGCGCCAGCAGCTTGGAGGGGCGTTCACCCCTCCACTTT. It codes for CASSLEGRSPLHF.

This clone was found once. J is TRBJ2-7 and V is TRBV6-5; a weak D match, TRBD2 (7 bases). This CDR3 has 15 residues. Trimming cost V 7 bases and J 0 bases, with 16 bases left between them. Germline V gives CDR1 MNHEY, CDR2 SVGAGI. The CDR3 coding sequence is TGTGCCAGCACTAGAGGGGGGGGTAGCTCCTACGAGCAGTACTTC. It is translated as CASTRGGGSSYEQYF.

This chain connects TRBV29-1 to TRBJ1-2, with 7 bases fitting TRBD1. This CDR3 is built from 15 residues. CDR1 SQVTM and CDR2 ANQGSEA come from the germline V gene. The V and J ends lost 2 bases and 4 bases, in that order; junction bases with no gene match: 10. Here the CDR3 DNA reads TGCAGCGTTGAAAACGACGACAGGGTGGCCTATGGCTACACCTTC. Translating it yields CSVENDDRVAYGYTF.

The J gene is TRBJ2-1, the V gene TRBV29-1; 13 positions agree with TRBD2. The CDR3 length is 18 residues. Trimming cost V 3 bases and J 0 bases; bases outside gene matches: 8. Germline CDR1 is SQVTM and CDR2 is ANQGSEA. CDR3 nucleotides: TGCAGCGTTGAGGGACTAGCGGGATCCCAGAGCTCCTACAATGAGCAGTTCTTC. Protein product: CSVEGLAGSQSSYNEQFF.

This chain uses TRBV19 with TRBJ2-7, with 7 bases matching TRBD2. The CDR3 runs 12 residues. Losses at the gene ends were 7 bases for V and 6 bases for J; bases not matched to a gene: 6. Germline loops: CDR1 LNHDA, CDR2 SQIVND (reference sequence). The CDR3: CASTRTSLEQYF. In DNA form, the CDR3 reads TGTGCCAGTACACGGACTAGTCTCGAGCAGTACTTC.